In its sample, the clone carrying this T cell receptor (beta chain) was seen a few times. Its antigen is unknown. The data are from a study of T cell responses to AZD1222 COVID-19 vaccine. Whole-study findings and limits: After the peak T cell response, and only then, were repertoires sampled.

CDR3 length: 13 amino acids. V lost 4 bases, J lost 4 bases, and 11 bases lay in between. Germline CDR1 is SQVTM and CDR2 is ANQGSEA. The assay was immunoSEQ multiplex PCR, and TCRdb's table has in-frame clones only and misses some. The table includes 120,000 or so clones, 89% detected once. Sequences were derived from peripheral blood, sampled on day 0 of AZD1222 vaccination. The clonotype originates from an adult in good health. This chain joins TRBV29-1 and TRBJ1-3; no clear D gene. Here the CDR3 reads CSVAKWEGNTIYF. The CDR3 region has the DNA TGCAGCGTTGCCAAGTGGGAAGGAAACACCATATATTTT.